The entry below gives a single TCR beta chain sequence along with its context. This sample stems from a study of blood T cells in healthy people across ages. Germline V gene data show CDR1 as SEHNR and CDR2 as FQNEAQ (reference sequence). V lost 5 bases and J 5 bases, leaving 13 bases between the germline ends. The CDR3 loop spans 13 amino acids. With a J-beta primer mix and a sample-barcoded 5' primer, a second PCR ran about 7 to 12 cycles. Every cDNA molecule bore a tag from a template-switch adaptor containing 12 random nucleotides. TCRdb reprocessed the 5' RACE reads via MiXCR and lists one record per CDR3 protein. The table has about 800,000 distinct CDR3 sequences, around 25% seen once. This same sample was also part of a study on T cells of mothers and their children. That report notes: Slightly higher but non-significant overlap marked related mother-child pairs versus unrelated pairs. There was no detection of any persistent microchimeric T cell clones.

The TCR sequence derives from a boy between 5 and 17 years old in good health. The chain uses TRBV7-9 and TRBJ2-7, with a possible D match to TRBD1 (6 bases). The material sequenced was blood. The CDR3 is CASSEQGAHEQYF. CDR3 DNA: TGTGCCAGCAGCGAACAGGGTGCCCACGAGCAGTACTTC.